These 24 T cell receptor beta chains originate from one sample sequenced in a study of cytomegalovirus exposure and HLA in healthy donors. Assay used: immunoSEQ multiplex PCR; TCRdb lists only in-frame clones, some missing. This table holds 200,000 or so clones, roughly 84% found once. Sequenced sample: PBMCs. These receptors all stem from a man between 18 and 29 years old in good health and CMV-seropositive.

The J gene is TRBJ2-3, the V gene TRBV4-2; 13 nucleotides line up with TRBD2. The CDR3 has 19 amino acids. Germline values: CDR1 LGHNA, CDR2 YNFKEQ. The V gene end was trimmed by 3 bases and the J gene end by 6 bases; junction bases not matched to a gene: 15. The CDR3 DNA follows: TGTGCCAGCAGCCAGGGAATCCGTGGACTAGCGGGAGCTGAGGATACGCAGTATTTT. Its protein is CASSQGIRGLAGAEDTQYF.

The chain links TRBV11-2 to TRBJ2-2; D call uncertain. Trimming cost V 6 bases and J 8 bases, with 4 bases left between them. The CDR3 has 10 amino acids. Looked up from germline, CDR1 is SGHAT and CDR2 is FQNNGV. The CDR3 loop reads CASRRGELFF. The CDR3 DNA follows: TGTGCCAGCAGGAGGGGGGAGCTGTTTTTT.

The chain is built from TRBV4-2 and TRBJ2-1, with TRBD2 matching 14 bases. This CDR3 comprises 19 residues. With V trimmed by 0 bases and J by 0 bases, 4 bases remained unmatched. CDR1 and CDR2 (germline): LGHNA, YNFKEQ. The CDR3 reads CASSQERLAGGSSYNEQFF. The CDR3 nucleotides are TGTGCCAGCAGCCAAGAGAGACTAGCGGGAGGGAGCTCCTACAATGAGCAGTTCTTC.

CDR3 region: CASSYSTHQPQHF. In nucleotides, the CDR3 is TGTGCCAGCAGTTACTCTACACATCAGCCCCAGCATTTT. The chain joins TRBV6-5 to TRBJ1-5, with unresolved D. Trimming removed 0 bases from V and 5 bases from J, with 5 bases in between. The CDR3 has 13 residues. Germline CDR1 reads MNHEY; CDR2 reads SVGAGI.

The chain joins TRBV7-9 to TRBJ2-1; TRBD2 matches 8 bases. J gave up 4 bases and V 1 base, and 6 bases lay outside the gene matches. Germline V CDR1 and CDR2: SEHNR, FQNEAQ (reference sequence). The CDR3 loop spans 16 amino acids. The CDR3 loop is CASSLGGAGVYNEQFF. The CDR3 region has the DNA TGTGCCAGCAGCTTAGGGGGAGCGGGGGTATACAATGAGCAGTTCTTC.

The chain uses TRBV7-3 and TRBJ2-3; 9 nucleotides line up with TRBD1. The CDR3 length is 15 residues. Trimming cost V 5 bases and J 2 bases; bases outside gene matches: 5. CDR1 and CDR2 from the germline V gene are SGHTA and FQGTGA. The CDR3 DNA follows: TGTGCCAGCAGCACCCGGGACAGGGACACAGATACGCAGTATTTT. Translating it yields CASSTRDRDTDTQYF.

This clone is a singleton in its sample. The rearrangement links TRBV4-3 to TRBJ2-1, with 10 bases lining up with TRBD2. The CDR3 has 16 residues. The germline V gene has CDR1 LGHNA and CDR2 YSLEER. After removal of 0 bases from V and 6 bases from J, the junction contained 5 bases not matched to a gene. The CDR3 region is CASSQDLAGEGNEQFF. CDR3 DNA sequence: TGCGCCAGCAGCCAAGATCTAGCGGGGGAAGGCAATGAGCAGTTCTTC.

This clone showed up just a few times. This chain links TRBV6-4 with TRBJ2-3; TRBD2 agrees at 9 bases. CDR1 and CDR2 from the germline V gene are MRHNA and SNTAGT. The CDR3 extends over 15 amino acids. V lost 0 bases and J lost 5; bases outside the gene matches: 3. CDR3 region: CASSDSSGRGDTQYF. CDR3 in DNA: TGTGCCAGCAGTGACTCTAGCGGGAGAGGAGATACGCAGTATTTT.

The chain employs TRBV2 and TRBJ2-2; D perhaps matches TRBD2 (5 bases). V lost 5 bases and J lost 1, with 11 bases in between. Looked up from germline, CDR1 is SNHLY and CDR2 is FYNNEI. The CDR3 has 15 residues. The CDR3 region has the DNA TGTGCCAGCAGTCCGACTACCCAGAACACCGGGGAGCTGTTTTTT. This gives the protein CASSPTTQNTGELFF.

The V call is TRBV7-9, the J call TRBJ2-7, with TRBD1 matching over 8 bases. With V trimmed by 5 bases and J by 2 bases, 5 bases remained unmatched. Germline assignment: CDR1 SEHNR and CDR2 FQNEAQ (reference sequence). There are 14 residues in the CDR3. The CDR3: CASSRTGSPYEQYF. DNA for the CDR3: TGTGCCAGCAGCCGGACAGGGAGTCCCTACGAGCAGTACTTC. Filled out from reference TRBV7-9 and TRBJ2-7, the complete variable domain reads DTGVSQNPRHKITKRGQNVTFRCDPISEHNRLYWYRQTLGQGPEFLTYFQNEAQLEKSRLLSDRFSAERPKGSFSTLEIQRTEQGDSAMYLCASSRTGSPYEQYFGPGTRLTVT.

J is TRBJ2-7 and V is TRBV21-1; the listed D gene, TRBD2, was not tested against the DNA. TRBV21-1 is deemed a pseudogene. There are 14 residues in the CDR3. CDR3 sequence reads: CASSKPRDSYEQYF. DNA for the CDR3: TGTGCCAGCAGCAAACCACGAGACTCCTACGAGCAGTACTTC.

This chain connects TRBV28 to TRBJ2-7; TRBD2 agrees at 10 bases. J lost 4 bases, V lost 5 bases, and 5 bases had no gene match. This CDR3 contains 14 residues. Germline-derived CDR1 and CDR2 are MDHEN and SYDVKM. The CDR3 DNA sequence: TGTGCCAGCAGTCTATTAGCGGGAGGTTACGAGCAGTACTTC. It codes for CASSLLAGGYEQYF.

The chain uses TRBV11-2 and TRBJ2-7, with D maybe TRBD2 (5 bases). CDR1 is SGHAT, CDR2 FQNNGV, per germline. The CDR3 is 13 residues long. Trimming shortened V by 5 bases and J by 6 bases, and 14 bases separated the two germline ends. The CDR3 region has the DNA TGTGCCAGCAGCCCCCCCTTTAGCGTCGAGCAGTACTTC. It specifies CASSPPFSVEQYF.

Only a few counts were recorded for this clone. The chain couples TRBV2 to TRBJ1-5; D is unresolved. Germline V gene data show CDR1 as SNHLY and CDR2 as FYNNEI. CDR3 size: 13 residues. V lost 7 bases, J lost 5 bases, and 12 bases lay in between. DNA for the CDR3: TGTGCCAGCACTTCCGGGTTGGATCAGCCCCAGCATTTT. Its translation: CASTSGLDQPQHF.

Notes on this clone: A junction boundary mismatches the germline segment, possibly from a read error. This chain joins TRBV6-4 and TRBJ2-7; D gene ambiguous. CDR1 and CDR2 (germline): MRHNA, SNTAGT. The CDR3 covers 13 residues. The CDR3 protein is CASSDRSLSDDNF. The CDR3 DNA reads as TGTGCCAGCAGTGATAGAAGTCTCTCCGACGACAACTTC.

This CDR3 reads CASSPRPGQGGNEQFF. The CDR3 bases are TGTGCCAGCAGCCCCCGTCCGGGACAGGGTGGAAATGAGCAGTTCTTC. The gene calls are TRBV7-2 and TRBJ2-1, with 9 bases that match TRBD1. The trim removed 5 bases at V and 7 bases at J, leaving 12 bases unmatched. Germline V CDR1 and CDR2: SGHTA, FQGNSA. This CDR3 is 16 amino acids long. The whole variable domain, filled in from reference TRBV7-2 and TRBJ2-1, reads GAGVSQSPSNKVTEKGKDVELRCDPISGHTALYWYRQSLGQGLEFLIYFQGNSAPDKSGLPSDRFSAERTGGSVSTLTIQRTQQEDSAVYLCASSPRPGQGGNEQFFGPGTRLTVL.

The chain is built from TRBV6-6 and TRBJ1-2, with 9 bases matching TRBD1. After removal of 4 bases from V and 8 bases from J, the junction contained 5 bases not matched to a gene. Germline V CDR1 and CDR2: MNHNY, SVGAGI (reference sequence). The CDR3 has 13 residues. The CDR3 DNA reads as TGTGCCAGCAGTTCCCGGGACAGGGACGGCTACACCTTC. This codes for CASSSRDRDGYTF.

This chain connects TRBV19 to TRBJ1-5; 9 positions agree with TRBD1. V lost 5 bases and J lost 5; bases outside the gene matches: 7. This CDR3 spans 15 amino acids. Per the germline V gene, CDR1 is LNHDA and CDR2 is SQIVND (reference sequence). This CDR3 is CASSARQGVDQPQHF. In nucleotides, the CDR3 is TGTGCCAGTAGTGCCCGACAGGGGGTGGATCAGCCCCAGCATTTT.

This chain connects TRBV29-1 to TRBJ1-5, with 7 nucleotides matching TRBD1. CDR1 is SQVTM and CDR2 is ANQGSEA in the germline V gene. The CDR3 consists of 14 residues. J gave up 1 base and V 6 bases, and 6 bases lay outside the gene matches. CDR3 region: CSVGPGGSNQPQHF. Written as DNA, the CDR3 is TGCAGCGTGGGGCCAGGGGGGAGCAATCAGCCCCAGCATTTT.

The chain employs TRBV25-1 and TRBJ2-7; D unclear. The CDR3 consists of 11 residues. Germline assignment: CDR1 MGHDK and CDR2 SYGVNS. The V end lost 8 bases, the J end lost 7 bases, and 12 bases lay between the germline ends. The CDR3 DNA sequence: TGTGCCAGCTGGGCCGCCGTGGAGCAGTACTTC. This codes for CASWAAVEQYF.

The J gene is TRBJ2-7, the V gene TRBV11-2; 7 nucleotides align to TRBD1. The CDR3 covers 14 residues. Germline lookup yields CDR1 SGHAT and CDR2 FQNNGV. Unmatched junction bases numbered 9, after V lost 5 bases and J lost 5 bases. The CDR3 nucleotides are TGTGCCAGCAGCGCGCGACAGGGTGCCCACGAGCAGTACTTC. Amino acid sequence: CASSARQGAHEQYF.

The chain's CDR3 is CASSLGGALNQPQHF. The CDR3 DNA sequence: TGTGCCAGCAGTTTAGGGGGGGCGCTTAATCAGCCCCAGCATTTT. The chain links TRBV27 to TRBJ1-5; a possible D gene is TRBD1 (6 bases). CDR3 length equals 15 residues. Trimming took 2 bases from V and 4 from J, leaving 12 bases between them. Per germline, CDR1 MNHEY and CDR2 SMNVEV (reference sequence).

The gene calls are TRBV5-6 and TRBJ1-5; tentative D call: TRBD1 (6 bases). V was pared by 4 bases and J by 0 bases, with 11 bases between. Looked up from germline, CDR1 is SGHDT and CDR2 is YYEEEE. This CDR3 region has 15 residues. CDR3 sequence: CASSPGQYSNQPQHF. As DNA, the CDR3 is TGTGCCAGCAGCCCTGGACAGTATAGCAATCAGCCCCAGCATTTT.

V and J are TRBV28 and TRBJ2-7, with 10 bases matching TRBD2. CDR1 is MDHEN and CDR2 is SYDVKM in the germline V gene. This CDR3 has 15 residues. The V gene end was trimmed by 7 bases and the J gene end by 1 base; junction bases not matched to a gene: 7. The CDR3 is CASTPTSGTSYEQYF. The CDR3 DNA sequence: TGTGCCAGCACCCCTACTAGCGGGACTTCCTACGAGCAGTACTTC.